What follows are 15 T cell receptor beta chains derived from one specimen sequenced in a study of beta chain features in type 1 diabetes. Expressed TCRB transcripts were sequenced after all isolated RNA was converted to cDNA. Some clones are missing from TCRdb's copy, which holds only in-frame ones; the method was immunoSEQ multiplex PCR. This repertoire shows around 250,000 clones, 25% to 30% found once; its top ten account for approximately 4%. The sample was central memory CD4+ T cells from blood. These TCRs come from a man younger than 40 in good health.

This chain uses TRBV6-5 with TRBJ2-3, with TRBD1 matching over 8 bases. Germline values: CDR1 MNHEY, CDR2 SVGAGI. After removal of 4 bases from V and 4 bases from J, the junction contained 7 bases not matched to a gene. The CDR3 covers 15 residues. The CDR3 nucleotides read TGTGCCAGCAGTTTCGACAGGGGAAGCCCAGATACGCAGTATTTT. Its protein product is CASSFDRGSPDTQYF.

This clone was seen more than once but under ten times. CDR3 sequence: CASSVEAQNSPLHF. CDR3 DNA: TGTGCCAGCAGCGTAGAAGCCCAAAATTCACCCCTCCACTTT. The V and J genes are TRBV9 and TRBJ1-6; D gene ambiguous. This CDR3 has 14 residues. V was trimmed by 0 bases and J by 7 bases, leaving 8 bases between them. The germline V gene has CDR1 SGDLS and CDR2 YYNGEE. Full variable domain (rest looked up from reference TRBV9 and TRBJ1-6): DSGVTQTPKHLITATGQRVTLRCSPRSGDLSVYWYQQSLDQGLQFLIQYYNGEERAKGNILERFSAQQFPDLHSELNLSSLELGDSALYFCASSVEAQNSPLHFGNGTRLTVT.

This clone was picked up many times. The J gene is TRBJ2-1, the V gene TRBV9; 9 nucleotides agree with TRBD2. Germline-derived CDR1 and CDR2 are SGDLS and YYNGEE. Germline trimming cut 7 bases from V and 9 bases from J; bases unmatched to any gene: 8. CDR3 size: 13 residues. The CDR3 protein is CASGAGGPSEQFF. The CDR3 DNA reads TGTGCCAGCGGGGCGGGAGGGCCCAGTGAGCAGTTCTTC.

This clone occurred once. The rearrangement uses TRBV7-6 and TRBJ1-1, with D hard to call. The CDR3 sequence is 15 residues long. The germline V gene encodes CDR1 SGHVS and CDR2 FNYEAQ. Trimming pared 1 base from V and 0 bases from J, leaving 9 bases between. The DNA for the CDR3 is TGTGCCAGCAGCTTAGTTACGGGCATGAACACTGAAGCTTTCTTT. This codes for CASSLVTGMNTEAFF.

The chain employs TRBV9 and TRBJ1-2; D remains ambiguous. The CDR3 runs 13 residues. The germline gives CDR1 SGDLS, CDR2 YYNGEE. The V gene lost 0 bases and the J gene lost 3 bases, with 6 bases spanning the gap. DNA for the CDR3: TGTGCCAGCAGCGTAGACGGCTACTATGGCTACACCTTC. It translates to CASSVDGYYGYTF.

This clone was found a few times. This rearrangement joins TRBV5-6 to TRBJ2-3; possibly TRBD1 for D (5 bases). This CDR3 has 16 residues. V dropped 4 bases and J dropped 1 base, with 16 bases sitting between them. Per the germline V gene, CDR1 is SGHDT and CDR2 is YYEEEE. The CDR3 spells CASSRDSTLGTDTQYF. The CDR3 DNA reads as TGTGCCAGCAGCAGAGACAGTACTTTGGGCACAGATACGCAGTATTTT.

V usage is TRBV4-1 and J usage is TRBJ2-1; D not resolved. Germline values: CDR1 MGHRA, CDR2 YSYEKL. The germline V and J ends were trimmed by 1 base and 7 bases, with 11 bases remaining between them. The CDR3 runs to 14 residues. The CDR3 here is CASSQAEGPNEQFF. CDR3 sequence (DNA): TGCGCCAGCAGCCAAGCGGAAGGGCCTAATGAGCAGTTCTTC.

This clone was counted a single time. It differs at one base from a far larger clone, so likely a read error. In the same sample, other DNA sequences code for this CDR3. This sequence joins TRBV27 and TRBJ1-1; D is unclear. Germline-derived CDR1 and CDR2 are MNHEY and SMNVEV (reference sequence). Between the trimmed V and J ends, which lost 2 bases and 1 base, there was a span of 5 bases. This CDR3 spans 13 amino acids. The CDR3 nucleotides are TGTGCCAGCAGTTTACAGGAGAACACTGAAGCTTTCTTT. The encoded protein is CASSLQENTEAFF.

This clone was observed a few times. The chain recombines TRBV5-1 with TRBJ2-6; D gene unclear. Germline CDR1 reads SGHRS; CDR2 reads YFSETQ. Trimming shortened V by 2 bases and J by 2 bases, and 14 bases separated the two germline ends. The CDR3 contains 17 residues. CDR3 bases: TGCGCCAGCAGCTTATTGATTGTCGGAGCTGGGGCCAACGTCCTGACTTTC. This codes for CASSLLIVGAGANVLTF.

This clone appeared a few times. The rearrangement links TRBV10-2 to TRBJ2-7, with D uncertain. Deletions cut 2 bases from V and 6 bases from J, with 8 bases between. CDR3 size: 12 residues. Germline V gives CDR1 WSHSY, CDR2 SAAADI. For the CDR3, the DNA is TGCGCCAGCAGTGAGAGGCAGCTCGAGCAGTACTTC. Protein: CASSERQLEQYF.

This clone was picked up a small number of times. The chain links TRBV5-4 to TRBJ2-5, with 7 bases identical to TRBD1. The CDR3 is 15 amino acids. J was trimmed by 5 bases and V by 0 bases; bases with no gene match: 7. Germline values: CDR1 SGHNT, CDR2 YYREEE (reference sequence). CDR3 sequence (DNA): TGTGCCAGCAGCTTGGGGACAGGAAGGATGGAGACCCAGTACTTC. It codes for CASSLGTGRMETQYF.

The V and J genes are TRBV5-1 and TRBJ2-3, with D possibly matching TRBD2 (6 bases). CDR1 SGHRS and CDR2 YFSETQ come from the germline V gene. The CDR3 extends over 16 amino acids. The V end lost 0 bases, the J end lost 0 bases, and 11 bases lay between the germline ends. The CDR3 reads CASSLARTKSTDTQYF. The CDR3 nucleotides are TGCGCCAGCAGCTTGGCGAGGACTAAGAGCACAGATACGCAGTATTTT.

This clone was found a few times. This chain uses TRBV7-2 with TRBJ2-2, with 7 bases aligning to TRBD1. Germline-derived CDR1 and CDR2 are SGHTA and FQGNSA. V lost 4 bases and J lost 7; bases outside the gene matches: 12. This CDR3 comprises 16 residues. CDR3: CASSSPTGVGIGELFF. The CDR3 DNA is TGTGCCAGCAGCTCACCCACAGGGGTGGGTATCGGGGAGCTGTTTTTT.

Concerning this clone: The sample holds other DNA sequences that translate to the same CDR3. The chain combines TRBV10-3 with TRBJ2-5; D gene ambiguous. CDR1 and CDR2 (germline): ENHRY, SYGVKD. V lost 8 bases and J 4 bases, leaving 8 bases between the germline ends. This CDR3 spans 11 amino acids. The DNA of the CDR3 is TGTGCCATCGGATCCGGAGAGACCCAGTACTTC. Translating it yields CAIGSGETQYF.

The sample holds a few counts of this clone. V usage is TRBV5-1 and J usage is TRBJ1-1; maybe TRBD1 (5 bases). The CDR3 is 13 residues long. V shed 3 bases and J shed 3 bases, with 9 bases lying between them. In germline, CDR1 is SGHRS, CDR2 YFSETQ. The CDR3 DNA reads TGCGCCAGCAGCTCGACAGTAGACACTGAAGCTTTCTTT. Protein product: CASSSTVDTEAFF. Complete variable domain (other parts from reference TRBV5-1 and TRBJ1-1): KAGVTQTPRYLIKTRGQQVTLSCSPISGHRSVSWYQQTPGQGLQFLFEYFSETQRNKGNFPGRFSGRQFSNSRSEMNVSTLELGDSALYLCASSSTVDTEAFFGQGTRLTVV.